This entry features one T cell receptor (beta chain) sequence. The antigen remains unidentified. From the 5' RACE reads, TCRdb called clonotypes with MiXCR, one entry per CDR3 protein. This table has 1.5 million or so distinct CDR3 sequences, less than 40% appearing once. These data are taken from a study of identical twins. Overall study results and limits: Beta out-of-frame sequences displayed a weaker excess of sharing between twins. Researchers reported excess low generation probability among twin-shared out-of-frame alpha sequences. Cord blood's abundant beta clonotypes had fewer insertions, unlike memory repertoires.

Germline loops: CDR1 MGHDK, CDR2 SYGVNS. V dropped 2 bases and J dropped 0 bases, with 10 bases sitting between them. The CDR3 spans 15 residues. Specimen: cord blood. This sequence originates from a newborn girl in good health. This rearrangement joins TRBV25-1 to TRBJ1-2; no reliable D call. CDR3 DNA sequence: TGTGCCAGCAGTGAACCCGGACCAGCTAACTATGGCTACACCTTC. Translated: CASSEPGPANYGYTF.